The present entry profiles one T cell receptor (beta chain) with its context. The antigen is undetermined. The CDR3 runs 13 residues. Per the germline V gene, CDR1 is GTSNPN and CDR2 is SVGIG (reference sequence). Trimming left V 4 bases short and J 4 bases short, with 14 bases between. Sampling consisted of one heparinised blood draw per donor, averaging around 100 mL. CD4+ cells of the naive, central memory, regulatory and stem cell-like memory types were sorted via CD45RO/CCR7/CD25/CD127/CD95/CD27. Of the isolated RNA, all was reverse transcribed, and so the sequenced material was expressed TCRB transcripts. The protocol was immunoSEQ multiplex PCR, while the TCRdb copy is restricted to in-frame clones and leaves out a portion. The sample contains around 310,000 clones, about 11% of which appear only once. These data come from a study of beta chain features in type 1 diabetes. Overall study: All samples together contributed 107,917,701 sorted cells for examination.

General study findings and limits: HLA effects on TCRB rearrangement stayed unresolved here.

The receptor's source is a young woman in good health. Sequenced sample: naive CD4+ T cells from blood. The rearrangement joins TRBV30 to TRBJ2-7, with D maybe TRBD2 (6 bases). CDR3 coding DNA: TGTGCCTGGATGATTAGCGGTGGGTACGAGCAGTACTTC. As protein: CAWMISGGYEQYF.